This entry concerns a single TCR beta chain. The entry originates in a study of technical replicates of blood from several donors. The CDR3 contains 16 residues. CDR1 LNHDA and CDR2 SQIVND come from the germline V gene (reference sequence). With 4 bases clipped from V and 9 bases from J, the junction kept 11 bases outside the gene matches. Data came from immunoSEQ multiplex PCR; TCRdb stores just in-frame clones and leaves some out. The data show about 75,000 clones, around 97% seen once. Input material: T cells isolated from PBMCs. The TCR originated in a human donor in good health. The chain couples TRBV19 to TRBJ1-6; 8 nucleotides match TRBD1. The CDR3 region has the DNA TGTGCCAGTAGTACCACCCGACAGGGGAAGGTTTCACCCCTCCACTTT. Protein sequence: CASSTTRQGKVSPLHF.